The 24 T cell receptor beta chains given below trace back to one sample, sequenced in a study of blood T cell repertoires in COVID-19. Measured with immunoSEQ multiplex PCR; TCRdb has only the in-frame clones, and not every one. The table includes under 400,000 clones, approximately 87% detected once. The sample comprised peripheral blood. These receptors were collected from a woman in her 30s with COVID-19, enrolled during active disease.

As concerns this clone: Germline and junction disagree at one end, which may indicate a read error. The rearrangement joins TRBV6-1 to TRBJ1-2; D uncertain. The length of the CDR3 is 13 residues. Germline loops: CDR1 MNHNS, CDR2 SASEGT. CDR3 protein: CASSESLLTASHF. In nucleotides, the CDR3 is TGTGCCAGCAGTGAATCCCTACTCACAGCCTCCCACTTC.

The chain joins TRBV29-1 to TRBJ2-7; 9 bases are shared with TRBD1. Germline V gene lookup returns CDR1 SQVTM and CDR2 ANQGSEA. This CDR3 comprises 13 residues. V shed 4 bases and J 6 bases; nucleotides not matched to a gene: 7. The CDR3 DNA is TGCAGCGTTGGTACCCGGGACAGGGTCGAGCAGTACTTC. Protein product: CSVGTRDRVEQYF.

The rearrangement joins TRBV15 to TRBJ2-3, with 8 bases identical to TRBD1. This CDR3 contains 16 residues. Per the germline V gene, CDR1 is LNHNV and CDR2 is YYDKDF (reference sequence). The J segment lost 2 bases and the V segment lost 3 bases, leaving 7 bases of the junction unmatched. CDR3 sequence: CATSRGHRGVTDTQYF. In nucleotides, the CDR3 is TGTGCCACCAGCAGGGGCCACAGGGGGGTCACAGATACGCAGTATTTT.

The rearrangement uses TRBV6-6 and TRBJ1-3, with 9 bases aligning to TRBD1. Germline assignment: CDR1 MNHNY and CDR2 SVGAGI (reference sequence). This CDR3 has 17 residues. V shed 5 bases, J shed 0 bases, and the junction held 8 bases outside the gene matches. The CDR3 region is CASSQPGQGSSGNTIYF. The CDR3, as DNA: TGTGCCAGCAGTCAGCCGGGACAGGGCAGCTCTGGAAACACCATATATTTT.

J is TRBJ2-7 and V is TRBV25-1, with 10 bases matching TRBD2. This CDR3 has 15 residues. Germline V gives CDR1 MGHDK, CDR2 SYGVNS. V was pared by 6 bases and J by 4 bases, with 9 bases of the junction left unmatched. The chain's CDR3 is CASSYRASGGYEQYF. CDR3 nucleotide sequence: TGTGCCAGCAGCTACCGGGCTAGCGGGGGTTACGAGCAGTACTTC.

The chain joins TRBV2 to TRBJ2-6; the D gene is possibly TRBD1 (5 bases). CDR1 and CDR2 (germline): SNHLY, FYNNEI. The V end lost 5 bases, the J end lost 4 bases, and 15 bases lay between the germline ends. The CDR3 is 16 residues long. As DNA, the CDR3 is TGTGCCAGCAGTAGAGACCAGGGCTACGGGGCCAACGTCCTGACTTTC. Its translation: CASSRDQGYGANVLTF.

The CDR3 spells CASSESTGEYGYTF. Written as DNA, the CDR3 is TGCGCCAGCAGTGAGTCTACAGGGGAATATGGCTACACCTTC. This chain links TRBV10-2 with TRBJ1-2; TRBD1 matches at 7 bases. Germline values: CDR1 WSHSY, CDR2 SAAADI. The V and J ends lost 0 bases and 5 bases, in that order; junction bases with no gene match: 3. The CDR3 covers 14 residues.

The V call is TRBV5-4, the J call TRBJ2-7; perhaps TRBD1 as D (5 bases). Trimming removed 3 bases from V and 3 bases from J, with 16 bases in between. This CDR3 contains 15 residues. In germline, CDR1 is SGHNT, CDR2 YYREEE (reference sequence). For the CDR3, the DNA is TGTGCCAGCAGCTCCTTAGGGGCGAACTACTACGAGCAGTACTTC. It yields the protein CASSSLGANYYEQYF.

This clone was found a few times. This sequence joins TRBV28 and TRBJ1-1, with D perhaps matching TRBD1 (6 bases). The germline CDR1 and CDR2 sequences are MDHEN and SYDVKM. Trimming removed 1 base from V and 11 bases from J, with 14 bases in between. The CDR3 is 13 residues long. The CDR3 loop reads CASSLSGSGDAFF. CDR3 nucleotides: TGTGCCAGCAGTTTATCAGGGTCAGGGGATGCTTTCTTT.

The chain is built from TRBV12-3 or TRBV12-4 and TRBJ1-1; D is ambiguous. With 4 bases removed from V and 0 bases from J, the gap between germline ends came to 6 bases. This CDR3 comprises 13 residues. The chain's CDR3 is CASSSQLNTEAFF. The CDR3 nucleotides are TGTGCCAGCAGTTCACAGCTGAACACTGAAGCTTTCTTT.

The rearrangement uses TRBV30 and TRBJ2-6; TRBD1 is a possible D gene (6 bases). The length of the CDR3 is 16 residues. Germline assignment: CDR1 GTSNPN and CDR2 SVGIG (reference sequence). The V end lost 7 bases, the J end lost 2 bases, and 18 bases lay between the germline ends. Here the CDR3 DNA reads TGTGCCTCGGTATACAGGGATTTGGCTGGGGCCAACGTCCTGACTTTC. It translates to CASVYRDLAGANVLTF.

V gene TRBV12-3 or TRBV12-4 combines with J gene TRBJ2-7, with D possibly being TRBD1 (5 bases). V lost 8 bases and J lost 0, with 11 bases in between. The length of the CDR3 is 13 residues. CDR3 nucleotide sequence: TGTGCCAGCGGGGCAGCGAGCTCCTACGAGCAGTACTTC. Translation gives CASGAASSYEQYF.

This clone was seen once. V is TRBV5-4 and J is TRBJ1-4; 9 nucleotides agree with TRBD1. The CDR3 is 16 residues long. The V gene's germline CDR1 is SGHNT and CDR2 YYREEE (reference sequence). V was pared by 0 bases and J by 6 bases, with 6 bases of the junction left unmatched. The CDR3 coding sequence is TGTGCCAGCAGCTTGGACGGGACAGGGCAACATGAAAAACTGTTTTTT. It codes for CASSLDGTGQHEKLFF.

The chain carries TRBV19 and TRBJ2-1, with 8 positions matching TRBD2. V trimming: 9 bases; J trimming: 4 bases; junction bases outside the gene matches: 8. Germline V gene data show CDR1 as LNHDA and CDR2 as SQIVND (reference sequence). The CDR3 loop spans 14 amino acids. CDR3 sequence (DNA): TGTGCCAGCTCGGGGCTAGCGGGTTACAATGAGCAGTTCTTC. Its translation: CASSGLAGYNEQFF.

This chain connects TRBV6-5 to TRBJ1-2, with 7 bases matching TRBD1. Trimming took 10 bases from V and 6 from J; bases not matched to a gene: 14. The CDR3 consists of 14 residues. Germline assignment: CDR1 MNHEY and CDR2 SVGAGI. The CDR3 DNA reads as TGTGCCACTACAAGGCTCGGGACAGAGGATGGCTACACCTTC. Protein sequence: CATTRLGTEDGYTF.

The rearrangement joins TRBV30 to TRBJ1-2; possibly TRBD1 for D (5 bases). Looked up from germline, CDR1 is GTSNPN and CDR2 is SVGIG (reference sequence). Between the trimmed V and J ends, which lost 2 bases and 4 bases, there was a span of 14 bases. The CDR3 length is 14 residues. CDR3 nucleotides: TGTGCCTGGAGTCTCGACAGCTCTCTCTATGGCTACACCTTC. Encoded protein: CAWSLDSSLYGYTF.

The chain employs TRBV7-9 and TRBJ1-3; possibly TRBD1 for D (5 bases). V lost 0 bases to trimming and J lost 4 bases, with 10 bases between them. Germline V gene lookup returns CDR1 SEHNR and CDR2 FQNEAQ (reference sequence). CDR3 length: 15 amino acids. The chain's CDR3 is CASSLASRAGNTIYF. CDR3 sequence (DNA): TGTGCCAGCAGCTTAGCGTCCAGGGCCGGAAACACCATATATTTT.

This clone was found once. The chain couples TRBV27 to TRBJ2-5, with TRBD2 as a possible D gene (5 bases). The germline V gene encodes CDR1 MNHEY and CDR2 SMNVEV (reference sequence). Trimming left V 5 bases short and J 5 bases short, with 15 bases between. The CDR3 runs 14 residues. The CDR3 bases are TGTGCCAGCAGTCCCGCCTACTCGGGGGAGACCCAGTACTTC. Its protein is CASSPAYSGETQYF.

J is TRBJ2-7 and V is TRBV6-2 or TRBV6-3; 7 nucleotides align to TRBD2. This CDR3 is 15 amino acids long. In germline, CDR1 is MNHEY, CDR2 SVGEGT. V shed 3 bases and J 2 bases; nucleotides not matched to a gene: 7. The CDR3 sequence: CASSYSGQLPYEQYF. For the CDR3, the DNA is TGTGCCAGCAGTTATAGCGGGCAATTGCCCTACGAGCAGTACTTC.

The chain has TRBV30 and TRBJ2-5; 9 nucleotides align to TRBD1. The CDR3 has 13 amino acids. Germline CDR1 reads GTSNPN; CDR2 reads SVGIG (reference sequence). Trimming took 5 bases from V and 2 from J; bases not matched to a gene: 3. The CDR3 loop reads CAWDRGWQETQYF. The CDR3 bases are TGTGCCTGGGACAGGGGGTGGCAAGAGACCCAGTACTTC. Filled out from reference TRBV30 and TRBJ2-5, the complete variable domain reads SQTIHQWPATLVQPVGSPLSLECTVEGTSNPNLYWYRQAAGRGLQLLFYSVGIGQISSEVPQNLSASRPQDRQFILSSKKLLLSDSGFYLCAWDRGWQETQYFGPGTRLLVL.

The chain couples TRBV28 to TRBJ2-1; 7 bases agree with TRBD2. Germline CDR1 MDHEN, CDR2 SYDVKM. V was pared by 9 bases and J by 3 bases, with 11 bases of the junction left unmatched. The CDR3 spans 15 residues. CDR3 DNA sequence: TGTGCCAGTCACACCGGGACTACGTACTACAATGAGCAGTTCTTC. Translating gives CASHTGTTYYNEQFF.

CDR3 DNA: TGTGCCTCCCAGAAAGAGGGAGTAGAGACCCAGTACTTC. Translating gives CASQKEGVETQYF. The chain links TRBV10-3 to TRBJ2-5; TRBD2 is a possible D gene (5 bases). V was cut by 11 bases and J by 4 bases, with 17 bases left in between. Germline assignment: CDR1 ENHRY and CDR2 SYGVKD. The CDR3 spans 13 residues.

The chain joins TRBV6-5 to TRBJ2-7; 9 bases are shared with TRBD1. J gave up 2 bases and V 5 bases, and 1 base lay outside the gene matches. Germline V gene lookup returns CDR1 MNHEY and CDR2 SVGAGI. This CDR3 comprises 13 residues. CDR3 coding DNA: TGTGCCAGCAGTCGGACAGGGGCCTACGAGCAGTACTTC. Protein sequence: CASSRTGAYEQYF.

The chain couples TRBV2 to TRBJ1-1, with D maybe TRBD1 (5 bases). Trimming cost V 5 bases and J 1 base, with 17 bases left between them. Germline CDR1 is SNHLY and CDR2 is FYNNEI. This CDR3 contains 16 residues. The CDR3 DNA reads as TGTGCCAGCAGTTTGAAGCGAACCGGGGGGAACACTGAAGCTTTCTTT. This encodes CASSLKRTGGNTEAFF.